The 18 T cell receptor beta chains reported below all come from one sample, sequenced in a study of T cells in Graves' hyperthyroidism and ophthalmopathy. Amplification of TCR beta CDR3 regions was performed using RNA transcripts as template. The HTBI primer set was used in a first-round RT-PCR of the TCR CDR3. MiXCR, applied by TCRdb to the multiplex PCR reads, yields one record per CDR3 protein. The sample contains 550,000 to 600,000 distinct CDR3 sequences, 16% of which appear only once. The specimen sequenced was blood. Every receptor here comes from a woman in her late teens or twenties with Graves' hyperthyroidism.

This clonotype has ten or more counts. The gene calls are TRBV20-1 and TRBJ2-1; D is perhaps TRBD2 (5 bases). There are 12 residues in the CDR3. Germline V gene lookup returns CDR1 DFQATT and CDR2 SNEGSKA (reference sequence). V was shortened by 6 bases and J by 10 bases, with 16 bases between the two germline ends. CDR3 DNA: TGCAGTGCAGGTGCACTAGTCGGCGAGCAGTTCTTC. Its translation is CSAGALVGEQFF.

The V and J genes are TRBV6-1 and TRBJ2-2, with TRBD1 matching over 9 bases. Per germline, CDR1 MNHNS and CDR2 SASEGT. The trim removed 7 bases at V and 5 bases at J, leaving 11 bases unmatched. This CDR3 spans 16 amino acids. CDR3 coding DNA: TGTGCCAGCACCCTCTCGGGACAGGGTAAAACCGGGGAGCTGTTTTTT. Translation gives CASTLSGQGKTGELFF.

In this sample, this clonotype turned up many times. This chain links TRBV20-1 with TRBJ1-1; 7 bases align to TRBD1. Germline CDR1 reads DFQATT; CDR2 reads SNEGSKA (reference sequence). The CDR3 is made up of 13 amino acids. V trimming: 5 bases; J trimming: 0 bases; junction bases outside the gene matches: 3. The chain's CDR3 is CSAPTGMNTEAFF. The CDR3 DNA follows: TGCAGTGCTCCGACAGGGATGAACACTGAAGCTTTCTTT.

The genes are TRBV7-9 and TRBJ2-1; 8 bases match TRBD2. This CDR3 is built from 16 residues. The germline gives CDR1 SEHNR, CDR2 FQNEAQ (reference sequence). Unmatched junction bases numbered 11, after V lost 5 bases and J lost 5 bases. The chain's CDR3 is CASSNPFGRGHNEQFF. In nucleotides, the CDR3 is TGTGCCAGCAGCAACCCGTTCGGGAGGGGCCACAATGAGCAGTTCTTC.

This clonotype has only one observation. The V and J genes are TRBV15 and TRBJ2-6, with 8 bases aligning to TRBD1. Per germline, CDR1 LNHNV and CDR2 YYDKDF (reference sequence). The length of the CDR3 is 16 residues. Trimming cost V 0 bases and J 2 bases; bases outside gene matches: 0. The CDR3, as DNA: TGTGCCACCAGCAGAGAGGACAGGGCTGGGGCCAACGTCCTGACTTTC. This codes for CATSREDRAGANVLTF.

Note on this clonotype: Given a much more abundant clone one base away, this may be a read error. V gene TRBV6-1 combines with J gene TRBJ2-1; 7 nucleotides line up with TRBD2. The germline V gene has CDR1 MNHNS and CDR2 SASEGT. This CDR3 has 16 residues. This chain's CDR3 is CAGSNNVGLVPREQFF. CDR3 bases: TGTGCCGGCAGTAATAACGTCGGACTAGTCCCGAGGGAGCAGTTCTTC.

The chain is built from TRBV29-1 and TRBJ2-5, with D unresolved. The CDR3 loop spans 13 amino acids. Trimming removed 4 bases at V and 2 bases at J, with 11 bases between. CDR1 is SQVTM, CDR2 ANQGSEA, per germline. This CDR3 reads CSVVMSVQETQYF. The DNA for the CDR3 is TGCAGCGTTGTTATGTCTGTACAAGAGACCCAGTACTTC.

This clonotype came up many times. This rearrangement joins TRBV12-3 or TRBV12-4 to TRBJ1-5; D gene unclear. The CDR3 runs to 13 residues. Trimming took 2 bases from V and 4 from J, leaving 6 bases between them. The DNA of the CDR3 is TGTGCCAGCAGTTTAAACAGTAATCAGCCCCAGCATTTT. Its translation: CASSLNSNQPQHF.

This chain's CDR3 is CASTPAGGPKETQYF. In nucleotides, the CDR3 is TGTGCCAGCACACCAGCGGGGGGCCCTAAAGAGACCCAGTACTTC. The J gene is TRBJ2-5, the V gene TRBV6-1; TRBD2 matches 9 bases. CDR3 size: 15 residues. Looked up from germline, CDR1 is MNHNS and CDR2 is SASEGT. The junction had 9 bases not matched to a gene; V was cut back by 7 bases and J by 3 bases.

The chain uses TRBV3-1 and TRBJ1-5; possible D gene TRBD1, 5 bases. Between the trimmed V and J ends, which lost 0 bases and 7 bases, there was a span of 13 bases. The CDR3 runs 15 residues. CDR1 and CDR2 (germline): LGHDT, YNNKEL (reference sequence). DNA of the CDR3: TGTGCCAGCAGCCAAGATAGCTCTGCAGGGCAGCCCCAGCATTTT. Translated: CASSQDSSAGQPQHF. The variable domain in full, with the rest retrieved from reference TRBV3-1 and TRBJ1-5, is DTAVSQTPKYLVTQMGNDKSIKCEQNLGHDTMYWYKQDSKKFLKIMFSYNNKELIINETVPNRFSPKSPDKAHLNLHINSLELGDSAVYFCASSQDSSAGQPQHFGDGTRLSIL.

The chain couples TRBV20-1 to TRBJ2-7; 8 bases agree with TRBD2. Germline V gene data show CDR1 as DFQATT and CDR2 as SNEGSKA (reference sequence). The CDR3 runs to 16 residues. The V segment lost 4 bases and the J segment 1 base; nucleotides outside the gene matches: 12. CDR3 protein: CSANPTGQRGSYEQYF. In nucleotides, the CDR3 is TGCAGTGCTAATCCCACCGGCCAGCGGGGGTCCTACGAGCAGTACTTC.

This clonotype was counted at least ten times. The chain joins TRBV2 to TRBJ2-7, with a weak D call TRBD2 (5 bases). Germline assignment: CDR1 SNHLY and CDR2 FYNNEI. The V and J ends lost 4 bases and 6 bases respectively, with 13 bases between them. The CDR3 totals 13 residues. In nucleotides, the CDR3 is TGTGCCAGCAGTGGAGGGCTAGTAGGCGAGCAGTACTTC. Translating it yields CASSGGLVGEQYF.

The J gene is TRBJ2-7, the V gene TRBV19; 10 positions match TRBD1. The CDR3 extends over 13 amino acids. The J segment lost 5 bases and the V segment lost 5 bases, leaving 3 bases of the junction unmatched. The germline V gene encodes CDR1 LNHDA and CDR2 SQIVND (reference sequence). CDR3 residues: CASSRQGADEQYF. The CDR3 DNA reads TGTGCCAGTAGTCGACAGGGGGCGGACGAGCAGTACTTC.

This clonotype was counted only a few times. This chain joins TRBV5-1 and TRBJ2-2, with 14 bases matching TRBD2. The CDR3 runs to 17 residues. CDR1 is SGHRS and CDR2 is YFSETQ in the germline V gene. V shed 0 bases and J 6 bases; nucleotides not matched to a gene: 4. The DNA for the CDR3 is TGCGCCAGCAGCTTGGAGGGACTAGCGGGAGTGTCCGGGGAGCTGTTTTTT. It encodes CASSLEGLAGVSGELFF.

This clonotype was detected a few times. The V gene is TRBV18, the J gene TRBJ2-1, with 8 bases lining up with TRBD1. This CDR3 region has 15 residues. Trimming took 3 bases from V and 4 from J; bases not matched to a gene: 5. Germline-derived CDR1 and CDR2 are KGHSH and LQKENI. For the CDR3, the DNA is TGTGCCAGCTCACCTACAGGGGGGATTTACAATGAGCAGTTCTTC. Protein product: CASSPTGGIYNEQFF.

This clonotype was observed a handful of times. Written as DNA, the CDR3 is TGCAGTGCTAGGGCGGGGGGCCTCAACACCGGGGAGCTGTTTTTT. It yields the protein CSARAGGLNTGELFF. The chain employs TRBV20-1 and TRBJ2-2, with TRBD2 matching over 8 bases. The CDR3 length is 15 residues. Germline trimming cut 3 bases from V and 2 bases from J; bases unmatched to any gene: 5. In germline, CDR1 is DFQATT, CDR2 SNEGSKA (reference sequence).

This clonotype was recorded many times. The chain carries TRBV2 and TRBJ1-3, with 9 positions matching TRBD1. Germline-derived CDR1 and CDR2 are SNHLY and FYNNEI. This CDR3 contains 14 residues. Unmatched junction bases numbered 4, after V lost 6 bases and J lost 4 bases. This chain's CDR3 is CASRRTGVGNTIYF. In DNA form, the CDR3 reads TGTGCCAGCAGAAGGACAGGGGTGGGAAACACCATATATTTT. Drawing the rest from reference TRBV2 and TRBJ1-3, the complete variable domain is EPEVTQTPSHQVTQMGQEVILRCVPISNHLYFYWYRQILGQKVEFLVSFYNNEISEKSEIFDDQFSVERPDGSNFTLKIRSTKLEDSAMYFCASRRTGVGNTIYFGEGSWLTVV.

In this sample, this clonotype turned up a few times. V and J are TRBV4-1 and TRBJ2-3, with D possibly TRBD2 on 6 matching bases. The V end was cut by 4 bases, the J end by 0 bases, with 14 bases between. The CDR3 extends over 16 amino acids. CDR1 and CDR2 from the germline V gene are MGHRA and YSYEKL. CDR3 bases: TGCGCCAGCAGCCCTCTCTCCGGGACTAGCACAGATACGCAGTATTTT. Amino acids: CASSPLSGTSTDTQYF.